This T cell receptor (beta chain) was sequenced for a study of OX40 agonist ivuxolimab in advanced cancers. Study in general: Partial responses were recorded for three patients, including one with hepatocellular carcinoma and two with cutaneous melanoma.

Study-wide findings and caveats: Doses of 0.1 to 3.0 mg/kg were accompanied by clonal expansion of CD4+ and CD8+ blood T cells by week 6.

Notes on this clone: The target antigen is unknown.

V gave up 0 bases and J gave up 3 bases, with 11 bases separating them. CDR3 length equals 15 residues. CDR1 is SGHNT and CDR2 is YENEEA in the germline V gene. Repertoires were generated with immunoSEQ multiplex PCR, while TCRdb's copy carries only in-frame clones and drops some. The sample carries approximately 120,000 clones, about 90% recorded once. The source of this sequence is an adult with an advanced solid tumor such as melanoma, head and neck, liver or kidney cancer. Sequences were derived from CD4+ or CD8+ T cells sorted from blood, sampled in a trial of the OX40 agonist ivuxolimab. The chain uses TRBV11-3 and TRBJ1-2; a possible D gene is TRBD1 (5 bases). DNA for the CDR3: TGTGCCAGCAGCTTAGATGCGGGGGTTGACTATGGCTACACCTTC. Its translation: CASSLDAGVDYGYTF.